This T cell receptor beta chain was documented in a study of T cell responses to AZD1222 COVID-19 vaccine. The length of the CDR3 is 14 residues. Per the germline V gene, CDR1 is SEHNR and CDR2 is FQNEAQ (reference sequence). The V gene end was trimmed by 5 bases and the J gene end by 12 bases; junction bases not matched to a gene: 10. Measured with immunoSEQ multiplex PCR; TCRdb has only the in-frame clones, and not every one. The sample lists about 180,000 clones; roughly 89% were seen once. Study findings and constraints: Following two doses of AZD1222, Spike-specific TCR breadth and depth rose.

Note on this clone: Its antigen remains unidentified.

The chain is built from TRBV7-9 and TRBJ1-4, with 9 bases that match TRBD1. The sample consisted of peripheral blood, taken on day 0 of AZD1222 vaccination. The TCR originated in an adult in good health. Here the CDR3 DNA reads TGTGCCAGCAGCCCGTCCGGGACAGGGAGAGAACTGTTTTTT. Translation gives CASSPSGTGRELFF. The full variable domain, in which reference TRBV7-9 and TRBJ1-4 provide the parts outside the CDR3, is DTGVSQNPRHKITKRGQNVTFRCDPISEHNRLYWYRQTLGQGPEFLTYFQNEAQLEKSRLLSDRFSAERPKGSFSTLEIQRTEQGDSAMYLCASSPSGTGRELFFGSGTQLSVL.